This TCR beta chain was recovered during a study of T-cell reconstitution after alpha-beta-depleted transplantation in children listed by TCRdb under 2016. General notes on the study: Using TCR repertoire profiling, the study quantitatively followed how T-cell immune reconstitution unfolded in children after TCRalphabeta/CD19-depleted allogeneic hematopoietic cell transplantation. Overall study results and their limits: Apparently early alphabetaT-cell count recovery about two months after transplant reportedly relied on only several hundred rapidly expanded clones derived from non-depleted graft cells. The high TCRbeta diversity at day 60 in some patients was ascribed to recipient T cells and intrathymic progenitors that had survived conditioning. Over subsequent months, a decline in hyperexpanded clone frequencies was noted, and after one year, T-cell counts and TCRbeta diversity were mostly ascribed to newly produced T cells.

This clonotype was picked up many times. The antigen it recognizes is unknown. No base quality values were provided; no much bigger clone lies one nucleotide off. CDR3 length: 11 amino acids, cysteine to phenylalanine. Just the 33-base CDR3 DNA is kept, in frame starting at base 1. V is pared back by 3 bases and J by 5 bases, with 5 bases lying between the germline termini. Interpreted using the paper, the treatment or condition label stands for: allogeneic hematopoietic cell transplantation with graft depleted of TCRalphabeta T cells and CD19 B cells. The transplant recipients were children given TCRalphabeta/CD19-depleted allogeneic hematopoietic cell grafts. The protocol used for the library was PCR. Instrument on record: Illumina HiSeq 2500. TCR libraries were prepared with molecular barcoding, using unique molecular identifiers to normalize TCRbeta repertoire quantification. Through fastp at Q25 and MiXCR, TCRdb rebuilt clones from the public reads, retaining in-frame beta chains. CDR3 protein sequences are deduplicated, and each keeps its most common genes and DNA. Present in this sample are roughly 670,000 distinct CDR3 sequences, about an eighth of which were seen just once. The ten largest account for roughly 0.84% of the sample.

The material sequenced was PBMCs, taken before TCRalphabeta/CD19-depleted stem cell transplant. The V gene is TRBV12-3 or TRBV12-4 and the J gene is TRBJ2-7; the D gene cannot be resolved reliably. The receptor was isolated from a girl aged 2 to 10 with congenital amegakaryocytic thrombocytopenia, due to receive a stem cell transplant. The DNA sequence is given as TGTGCCAGCAGTTTCTCGCACGAGCAGTACTTC. It specifies CASSFSHEQYF.